The clone carrying this T cell receptor (beta chain) was detected only a few times. The data were obtained in a study of spatial heterogeneity in lung cancer. Study summary: Raw reads contained each unique TCR and UMI combination more than ten times on average.

Each TCR cDNA molecule bore a unique molecular identifier. TCRdb recomputed calls from the 5' RACE reads with MiXCR, one row per CDR3 protein. Of more than 80,000 distinct CDR3 sequences listed, roughly 12% were seen once; the top ten hold 35% to 50%. Deletions cut 0 bases from V and 1 base from J, with 6 bases between. The CDR3 runs to 15 residues. Regarding time point: sample taken at primary tumor resection. Samples were obtained from more than 70 donors, all untreated early-stage non-small cell lung cancer patients. Unsorted whole RNA of tumor, nontumor lung or frozen PBMC was sequenced. Here the sequenced sample was PBMCs, taken at surgery. The chain links TRBV12-3 or TRBV12-4 to TRBJ2-2, with unresolved D. This TCR was sampled from a male donor with early-stage non-small cell lung cancer. CDR3 sequence: CASSLAGRNTGELFF. CDR3 DNA: TGTGCCAGCAGTTTAGCGGGCAGGAACACCGGGGAGCTGTTTTTT.